The clone carrying this TCR beta chain showed up just a few times. The antigen is not known. The sample comes from a study of blood T cells in healthy people across ages. The wider study: Through template switching, about one barcoded beta molecule was captured per two T cells, as measured in model experiments. Study-wide results and caveats: For the donors, CMV status was unknown and possibly confounded expanded clonotype changes. The unsorted PBMCs prevented any conclusive comparison of naive versus antigen-experienced cells.

Trimming cost V 4 bases and J 1 base, with 16 bases left between them. The length of the CDR3 is 16 residues. The germline V gene has CDR1 SGDLS and CDR2 YYNGEE. Primed by a sample-barcoded 5' primer and a J-beta primer mix, a second PCR proceeded for 7 to 11 cycles. Samples each returned at least 3 million CDR3-containing paired-end reads. MiXCR, applied by TCRdb to the 5' RACE reads, yields one record per CDR3 protein. In the table there are roughly 1.6 million distinct CDR3 sequences, about 35% of which are singletons. The receptor's source is a woman aged 25 to 39 in good health. Sequencing was carried out using blood. This chain connects TRBV9 to TRBJ2-3; D possibly uses TRBD1 or TRBD2 (5 bases each). CDR3 nucleotide sequence: TGTGCCAGCAGCTTCACCGGGACCCGGCGCACAGATACGCAGTATTTT. Translation gives CASSFTGTRRTDTQYF.